Presented here are 27 T cell receptor beta chains from one specimen sequenced in a study of shared clonotypes between healthy human individuals. Measured with immunoSEQ multiplex PCR; TCRdb has only the in-frame clones, and not every one. Of roughly 2.5 million clones listed, approximately 92% are singletons. Sequenced material: naive CD4+ T cells sorted from blood. Subset defined: CD45RA+ positively selected. These receptors were collected from a man between 18 and 29 years old in good health.

The rearrangement joins TRBV29-1 to TRBJ1-2; D may be TRBD1 (6 bases). Germline loops: CDR1 SQVTM, CDR2 ANQGSEA. Trimming took off 4 bases at V and 3 bases at J, with 12 bases between the two ends. The length of the CDR3 is 13 residues. CDR3 bases: TGCAGCGTTGTGTGGGGGCTGCACTATGGCTACACCTTC. Encoded protein: CSVVWGLHYGYTF.

With regard to this clone: The sample holds other DNA sequences that translate to the same CDR3. The rearrangement uses TRBV5-1 and TRBJ1-4; no firm D call. CDR3 length equals 14 residues. The germline V and J ends were trimmed by 0 bases and 0 bases, with 3 bases remaining between them. Germline lookup yields CDR1 SGHRS and CDR2 YFSETQ. The DNA for the CDR3 is TGCGCCAGCAGCTTGGATACAACTAATGAAAAACTGTTTTTT. Its protein product is CASSLDTTNEKLFF.

This sequence joins TRBV7-2 and TRBJ2-1; D may be TRBD1 (5 bases). The CDR3 sequence is 16 residues long. The germline V gene encodes CDR1 SGHTA and CDR2 FQGNSA. Trimming pared 6 bases from V and 4 bases from J, leaving 19 bases between. CDR3 loop: CASRKDSLGPYNEQFF. In DNA form, the CDR3 reads TGTGCCAGCAGAAAAGACAGTCTGGGCCCTTACAATGAGCAGTTCTTC.

This chain links TRBV5-1 with TRBJ2-5; 10 bases are shared with TRBD1. After removal of 4 bases from V and 5 bases from J, the junction contained 8 bases not matched to a gene. Looked up from germline, CDR1 is SGHRS and CDR2 is YFSETQ. The CDR3 is 15 amino acids. The CDR3 DNA is TGCGCCAGCAGCCAGACCGGGACAGGGGTTGAGACCCAGTACTTC. This gives the protein CASSQTGTGVETQYF.

This clone was observed a few times. V gene TRBV7-9 combines with J gene TRBJ2-7, with unresolved D. The CDR3 is made up of 12 amino acids. Trimming left V 5 bases short and J 4 bases short, with 9 bases between. Germline lookup yields CDR1 SEHNR and CDR2 FQNEAQ (reference sequence). CDR3 nucleotide sequence: TGTGCCAGCAGCCCGCCTTTGTACGAGCAGTACTTC. Residues: CASSPPLYEQYF. The full variable domain, with the rest looked up from reference TRBV7-9 and TRBJ2-7, is DTGVSQNPRHKITKRGQNVTFRCDPISEHNRLYWYRQTLGQGPEFLTYFQNEAQLEKSRLLSDRFSAERPKGSFSTLEIQRTEQGDSAMYLCASSPPLYEQYFGPGTRLTVT.

The chain uses TRBV11-1 and TRBJ2-2, with D maybe TRBD2 (6 bases). The CDR3 loop spans 16 amino acids. Trimming took 4 bases from V and 0 from J, leaving 12 bases between them. The germline gives CDR1 SGHAT, CDR2 FQDESV (reference sequence). The CDR3 DNA sequence: TGTGCCAGCAGCTCCCTGGGGGGTTCGAACACCGGGGAGCTGTTTTTT. As protein: CASSSLGGSNTGELFF.

The V gene is TRBV7-8, the J gene TRBJ2-7, with TRBD1 matching over 9 bases. The junction had 6 bases not matched to a gene; V was cut back by 4 bases and J by 5 bases. This CDR3 contains 14 residues. Germline assignment: CDR1 SGHVS and CDR2 FQNEAQ. The CDR3 region has the DNA TGTGCCAGCAGCTCCCGGGACAGGGCCCACGAGCAGTACTTC. Residues: CASSSRDRAHEQYF.

With regard to this clone: This same CDR3 is encoded by further DNA sequences in the sample. The chain uses TRBV5-1 and TRBJ1-1; D gene ambiguous. This CDR3 comprises 13 residues. Per the germline V gene, CDR1 is SGHRS and CDR2 is YFSETQ. V lost 0 bases and J 4 bases, leaving 7 bases between the germline ends. CDR3 in amino acids: CASSLALGTEAFF. CDR3 coding DNA: TGCGCCAGCAGCTTGGCCCTGGGCACTGAAGCTTTCTTT. Supplemented by reference TRBV5-1 and TRBJ1-1, the full variable domain reads KAGVTQTPRYLIKTRGQQVTLSCSPISGHRSVSWYQQTPGQGLQFLFEYFSETQRNKGNFPGRFSGRQFSNSRSEMNVSTLELGDSALYLCASSLALGTEAFFGQGTRLTVV.

The CDR3 region is CASRGFGSYEQYF. The DNA of the CDR3 is TGTGCCAGCAGGGGGTTTGGCTCCTACGAGCAGTACTTC. This chain joins TRBV2 and TRBJ2-7, with D unclear. This CDR3 has 13 residues. The V and J ends lost 6 bases and 0 bases respectively, with 9 bases between them. Germline V lookup: CDR1 SNHLY, CDR2 FYNNEI.

Concerning this clone itself: An end of the junction does not agree with germline; a read error may underlie this. This rearrangement joins TRBV6-5 to TRBJ2-5; 7 bases map to TRBD2. The CDR3 is 13 residues long. Germline values: CDR1 MNHEY, CDR2 SVGAGI. The CDR3: CASTPPSGETQYF. The CDR3, as DNA: TGTGCCAGCACCCCCCCGAGCGGGGAGACTCAGTACTTC.

The chain employs TRBV10-3 and TRBJ1-3; no reliable D call. The CDR3 is 15 amino acids. V was cut by 3 bases and J by 1 base, with 10 bases left in between. CDR1 and CDR2 (germline): ENHRY, SYGVKD. The CDR3 coding sequence is TGTGCCATCAGTGACGTCTCCGCATCTGGAAACACCATATATTTT. Protein sequence: CAISDVSASGNTIYF.

This clone was picked up one time. The J gene is TRBJ2-1, the V gene TRBV5-4; D remains ambiguous. V shed 2 bases and J shed 2 bases, with 5 bases lying between them. The CDR3 consists of 13 residues. Germline CDR1 reads SGHNT; CDR2 reads YYREEE (reference sequence). CDR3 residues: CASSFSPYNEQFF. CDR3 coding DNA: TGTGCCAGCAGCTTCTCGCCCTACAATGAGCAGTTCTTC.

This rearrangement joins TRBV7-9 to TRBJ1-3, with a possible D match to TRBD1 (6 bases). CDR1 and CDR2 from the germline V gene are SEHNR and FQNEAQ (reference sequence). The CDR3 covers 15 residues. Deletions cut 7 bases from V and 6 bases from J, with 19 bases between. CDR3 bases: TGTGCCAGCACCCATGACGGGGGCGACCCAAACACCATATATTTT. This gives the protein CASTHDGGDPNTIYF.

The rearrangement links TRBV25-1 to TRBJ2-7, with a possible D match to TRBD1 (5 bases). The V end lost 3 bases, the J end lost 2 bases, and 14 bases lay between the germline ends. CDR1 and CDR2 (germline): MGHDK, SYGVNS. The CDR3 length is 15 residues. The CDR3 region has the DNA TGTGCCAGCAGTGACGATCGGCAGGGTGCCTACGAGCAGTACTTC. Translation gives CASSDDRQGAYEQYF.

This chain links TRBV9 with TRBJ2-5; D gene unclear. CDR1 SGDLS and CDR2 YYNGEE come from the germline V gene. CDR3 length equals 15 residues. The ends were cut back, 4 bases at V and 1 base at J, with 14 bases in the middle. CDR3 residues: CASSTSHFLQETQYF. The CDR3 nucleotides are TGTGCCAGCAGCACCAGTCATTTCCTCCAAGAGACCCAGTACTTC. The whole variable domain, remainder taken from reference TRBV9 and TRBJ2-5, is DSGVTQTPKHLITATGQRVTLRCSPRSGDLSVYWYQQSLDQGLQFLIQYYNGEERAKGNILERFSAQQFPDLHSELNLSSLELGDSALYFCASSTSHFLQETQYFGPGTRLLVL.

The J gene is TRBJ1-2, the V gene TRBV11-2; D is ambiguous. Trimming took 3 bases from V and 4 from J, leaving 15 bases between them. The CDR3 consists of 15 residues. The germline gives CDR1 SGHAT, CDR2 FQNNGV. The CDR3 DNA is TGTGCCAGCAGCTTGGGTAATTACGTCTCCTATGGCTACACCTTC. Encoded protein: CASSLGNYVSYGYTF.

The chain couples TRBV28 to TRBJ2-7; D ambiguous. V was pared by 4 bases and J by 2 bases, with 12 bases between. Germline V gene data show CDR1 as MDHEN and CDR2 as SYDVKM. The CDR3 is made up of 14 amino acids. Here the CDR3 DNA reads TGTGCCAGCAGTTCGGATAACCCGACCTACGAGCAGTACTTC. This translates into CASSSDNPTYEQYF. Looking up the rest from reference TRBV28 and TRBJ2-7 gives the full variable domain: DVKVTQSSRYLVKRTGEKVFLECVQDMDHENMFWYRQDPGLGLRLIYFSYDVKMKEKGDIPEGYSVSREKKERFSLILESASTNQTSMYLCASSSDNPTYEQYFGPGTRLTVT.

The rearrangement joins TRBV7-3 to TRBJ1-2; 8 nucleotides line up with TRBD1. Germline CDR1 SGHTA, CDR2 FQGTGA. J gave up 8 bases and V 5 bases, and 7 bases lay outside the gene matches. This CDR3 spans 13 amino acids. The chain's CDR3 is CASSLDREGGYTF. DNA of the CDR3: TGTGCCAGCAGCCTGGACAGGGAAGGGGGCTACACCTTC.

This clone was counted only a few times. The genes are TRBV30 and TRBJ1-5; perhaps TRBD1 as D (5 bases). Germline V gene data show CDR1 as GTSNPN and CDR2 as SVGIG (reference sequence). CDR3 length: 12 amino acids. Trimming shortened V by 0 bases and J by 9 bases, and 9 bases separated the two germline ends. DNA for the CDR3: TGTGCCTGGAGTGTACCGGGGACGCCCCAGCATTTT. It translates to CAWSVPGTPQHF.

V and J are TRBV18 and TRBJ1-3, with D hard to call. The V gene's germline CDR1 is KGHSH and CDR2 LQKENI. The CDR3 consists of 14 residues. Trimming took 1 base from V and 2 from J, leaving 6 bases between them. The DNA for the CDR3 is TGTGCCAGCTCACCACTGGCTGCTGGAAACACCATATATTTT. Translated, it gives CASSPLAAGNTIYF.

This chain joins TRBV20-1 and TRBJ2-5; D unclear. The CDR3 is made up of 11 amino acids. With 2 bases removed from V and 7 bases from J, the gap between germline ends came to 8 bases. Germline CDR1 is DFQATT and CDR2 is SNEGSKA (reference sequence). The CDR3: CSARNQMTQYF. As DNA, the CDR3 is TGCAGTGCTAGAAACCAAATGACCCAGTACTTC.

The DNA for the CDR3 is TGTGCCAGCAGGACCGGGACAGGAACCTACGAGCAGTACTTC. Its translation: CASRTGTGTYEQYF. The chain employs TRBV6-6 and TRBJ2-7; 8 bases match TRBD1. From germline, CDR1 is MNHNY and CDR2 SVGAGI (reference sequence). V lost 6 bases to trimming and J lost 2 bases; unmatched junction nucleotides: 6. CDR3 length: 14 amino acids.

This clone was picked up one time. The rearrangement joins TRBV5-1 to TRBJ2-7, with D possibly being TRBD1 (5 bases). The CDR3 runs to 14 residues. Trimming removed 5 bases from V and 2 bases from J, with 14 bases in between. CDR1 is SGHRS, CDR2 YFSETQ, per germline. The CDR3 DNA reads as TGCGCCAGCAGAGGGGCGCAACCTCCCTACGAGCAGTACTTC. The encoded protein is CASRGAQPPYEQYF.

The chain carries TRBV5-1 and TRBJ2-6; a weak D match, TRBD1 (7 bases). The CDR3 is 17 amino acids. Per the germline V gene, CDR1 is SGHRS and CDR2 is YFSETQ. V dropped 3 bases and J dropped 0 bases, with 13 bases sitting between them. CDR3 region: CASSSQGGPSGANVLTF. CDR3 in DNA: TGCGCCAGCAGCTCCCAGGGGGGACCCTCTGGGGCCAACGTCCTGACTTTC. The whole variable domain, filled in from reference TRBV5-1 and TRBJ2-6, reads KAGVTQTPRYLIKTRGQQVTLSCSPISGHRSVSWYQQTPGQGLQFLFEYFSETQRNKGNFPGRFSGRQFSNSRSEMNVSTLELGDSALYLCASSSQGGPSGANVLTFGAGSRLTVL.

The chain is built from TRBV15 and TRBJ2-5; TRBD2 aligns across 8 bases. CDR1 LNHNV and CDR2 YYDKDF come from the germline V gene (reference sequence). The CDR3 runs to 15 residues. Losses at the gene ends were 1 base for V and 4 bases for J; bases not matched to a gene: 5. CDR3 nucleotide sequence: TGTGCCACCAGCAGAGGGAGCGGGGGAGGAGAGACCCAGTACTTC. Translated: CATSRGSGGGETQYF.

With respect to this clone: The sample contains more than one DNA sequence encoding this CDR3. The chain uses TRBV6-1 and TRBJ2-3; no reliable D call. Germline V gene data show CDR1 as MNHNS and CDR2 as SASEGT. V was shortened by 3 bases and J by 1 base, with 5 bases between the two germline ends. This CDR3 contains 13 residues. This chain's CDR3 is CASSEYRTDTQYF. CDR3 sequence (DNA): TGTGCCAGCAGTGAGTACCGCACAGATACGCAGTATTTT.

The gene calls are TRBV28 and TRBJ1-1, with D maybe TRBD1 (5 bases). The V end lost 8 bases, the J end lost 1 base, and 17 bases lay between the germline ends. CDR3 length: 15 amino acids. Germline assignment: CDR1 MDHEN and CDR2 SYDVKM. CDR3 protein: CASLSWGGGNTEAFF. CDR3 DNA sequence: TGTGCCAGCCTGTCGTGGGGGGGAGGGAACACTGAAGCTTTCTTT.